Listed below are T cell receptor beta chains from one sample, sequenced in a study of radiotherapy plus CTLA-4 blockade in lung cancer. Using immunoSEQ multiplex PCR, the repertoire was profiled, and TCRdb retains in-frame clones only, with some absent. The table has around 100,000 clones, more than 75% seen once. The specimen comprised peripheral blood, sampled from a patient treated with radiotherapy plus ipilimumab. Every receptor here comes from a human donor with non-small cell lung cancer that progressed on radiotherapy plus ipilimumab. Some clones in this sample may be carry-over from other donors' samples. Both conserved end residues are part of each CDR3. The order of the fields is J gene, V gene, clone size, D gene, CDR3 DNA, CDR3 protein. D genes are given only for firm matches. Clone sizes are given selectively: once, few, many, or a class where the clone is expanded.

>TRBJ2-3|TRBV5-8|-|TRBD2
TGTGCCAGCAGCCTGGGACTAGCGGGGGGGTTTAGCACAGATACGCAGTATTTT
CASSLGLAGGFSTDTQYF
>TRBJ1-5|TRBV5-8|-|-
TGTGCCAGCAGCTTGGAGGGGACCCTAGGCAATCAGCCCCAGCATTTT
CASSLEGTLGNQPQHF
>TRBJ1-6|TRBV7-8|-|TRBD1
TGTGCCAGCAGTTTGACAGGGGACTCCTATAATTCACCCCTCCACTTT
CASSLTGDSYNSPLHF
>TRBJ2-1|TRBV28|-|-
TGTGCCAGCAGTCCGCGACAGGAGCAGTTCTTC
CASSPRQEQFF
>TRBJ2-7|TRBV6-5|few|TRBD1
TGTGCCAGCAGTCGGACAGGGGGCAACTCCTACGAGCAGTACTTC
CASSRTGGNSYEQYF
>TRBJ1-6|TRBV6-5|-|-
TGTGCCACTAGGTTGTATAATTCACCCCTCCACTTT
CATRLYNSPLHF
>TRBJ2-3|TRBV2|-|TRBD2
TGTGCCAGCATCCAGCTAGCGGGGCGCGATACGCAGTATTTT
CASIQLAGRDTQYF
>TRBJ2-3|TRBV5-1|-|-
TGCGCCAGCAGCGAGGGGACGACAAGAGATACGCAGTATTTT
CASSEGTTRDTQYF
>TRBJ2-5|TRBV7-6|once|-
TGTGCCAGCAGTCGCGCACCGGGACACCAAGAGACCCAGTACTTC
CASSRAPGHQETQYF
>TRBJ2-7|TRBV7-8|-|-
TGTGCCAGCAGCTTGGCAGGGTTAATCAGGGAGCAGTACTTC
CASSLAGLIREQYF
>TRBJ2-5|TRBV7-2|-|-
TGTGCCAGCAGCCAAACTCCCAGGCATGCGGAGACCCAGTACTTC
CASSQTPRHAETQYF
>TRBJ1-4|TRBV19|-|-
TGTGCCAGTAGTCCCACAGGGACAACTAATGAAAAACTGTTTTTT
CASSPTGTTNEKLFF
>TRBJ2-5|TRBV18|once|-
TGTGCCAGCTCACCGGGTCGGGAGACCCAGTACTTC
CASSPGRETQYF
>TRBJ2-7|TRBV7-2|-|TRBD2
TGTGCCAGCAGCCCCCACCTAGCGGGGGGCCCGTCGGCGCAGTACTTC
CASSPHLAGGPSAQYF
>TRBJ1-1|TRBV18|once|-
TGTGCCAGCTCACCACAGCAGGTCATGAACACTGAAGCTTTCTTT
CASSPQQVMNTEAFF
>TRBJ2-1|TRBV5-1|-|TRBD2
TGCGCCAGCAAAGGAGGCGCGGGGGGGCCAGACAATGAGCAGTTCTTC
CASKGGAGGPDNEQFF
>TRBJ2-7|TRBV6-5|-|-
TGTGCCAGCAGTGCACACTACGAGCAGTACTTC
CASSAHYEQYF
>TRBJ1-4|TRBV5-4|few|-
TGTGCCAGCAGCCCCGGCGGAGCAACTAATGAAAAACTGTTTTTT
CASSPGGATNEKLFF
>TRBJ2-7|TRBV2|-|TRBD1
TGTGCCAGCGAGGGACGGACAGGCTTCCCCTACGAGCAGTACTTC
CASEGRTGFPYEQYF
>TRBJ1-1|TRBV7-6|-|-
TGTGCCAGCAGCTTAGCGGCCCCCTACACTGAAGCTTTCTTT
CASSLAAPYTEAFF
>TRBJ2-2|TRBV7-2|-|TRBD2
TGTGCCAGCAGCTTAGTAAGACTAGCGGGGGCGAACACCGGGGAGCTGTTTTTT
CASSLVRLAGANTGELFF
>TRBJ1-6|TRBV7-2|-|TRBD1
TGTGCCAGCAGCGCCCACAGGGGGCCTAATTCACCCCTCCACTTT
CASSAHRGPNSPLHF
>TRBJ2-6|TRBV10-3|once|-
TGTGCCATCAGTGAGCGAACAGGGATGAAGATAGGGACTGGGGCCAACGTCCTGACTTTC
CAISERTGMKIGTGANVLTF
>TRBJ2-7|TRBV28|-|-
TGTGCCAGCAGTTTTAGACAGCAAACACACTTC
CASSFRQQTHF
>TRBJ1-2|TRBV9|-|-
TGTGCCAGCAGCGTAGGGGTCAGCCTAAACTATGGCTACACCTTC
CASSVGVSLNYGYTF
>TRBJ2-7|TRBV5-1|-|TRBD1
TGCGCCAGCAGCAAAGAAGGGACAGCCGCCTACGAGCAGTACTTC
CASSKEGTAAYEQYF
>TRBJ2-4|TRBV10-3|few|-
TGTGCCATCAGTGAGACGGGGACGGAAAACATTCAGTACTTC
CAISETGTENIQYF
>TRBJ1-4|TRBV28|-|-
TGTGCCAGCACCCAGTGGACGGCTGATGAAAAACTGTTTTTT
CASTQWTADEKLFF
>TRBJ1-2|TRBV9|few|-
TGTGCCAGCAGCGTAGGCCAGGGAGAGTATGGCTACACCTTC
CASSVGQGEYGYTF
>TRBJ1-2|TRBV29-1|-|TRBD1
TGCAGCGTTAGTATTTACAGGGGGCAGGACTATGGCTACACCTTC
CSVSIYRGQDYGYTF
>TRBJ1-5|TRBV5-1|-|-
TGCGCCAGCAGCTTGGGAGTCCGGGGGGCCGGTCAGCCCCAGCATTTT
CASSLGVRGAGQPQHF
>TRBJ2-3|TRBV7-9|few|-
TGTGCCAGCGTTAAATGGGTAGATACGCAGTATTTT
CASVKWVDTQYF
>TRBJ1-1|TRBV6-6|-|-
TGTGCCAGCACACTTGGTGGAAACACTGAAGCTTTCTTT
CASTLGGNTEAFF
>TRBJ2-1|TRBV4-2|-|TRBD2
TGTGCCAGCAGCCAAGAGTTAGTAGCGGGGTACAATGAGCAGTTCTTC
CASSQELVAGYNEQFF
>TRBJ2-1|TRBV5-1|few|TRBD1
TGCGCCAGCAGCACCGGGACAGGGAATTTCAACAATGAGCAGTTCTTC
CASSTGTGNFNNEQFF
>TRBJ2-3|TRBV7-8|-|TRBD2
TGTGCCAGCAGCCGACTAGCGGGTTCTGCCGGGGCCACAGATACGCAGTATTTT
CASSRLAGSAGATDTQYF
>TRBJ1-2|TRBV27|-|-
TGTGCCAGTAGTTCTCGACAGAACTATGGCTACACCTTC
CASSSRQNYGYTF
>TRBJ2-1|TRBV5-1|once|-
TGCGCCAGCAGCCCTGCCAGGGCAAACAGATACAATGAGCAGTTCTTC
CASSPARANRYNEQFF
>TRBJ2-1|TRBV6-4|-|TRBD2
TGTGCCAGCAGTGACGGGACTAGCGGCAATGAGCAGTTCTTC
CASSDGTSGNEQFF
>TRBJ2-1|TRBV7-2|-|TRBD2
TGTGCCAGCAGCACGGGTCTAGCGGGGGGCAATGAGCAGTTCTTC
CASSTGLAGGNEQFF
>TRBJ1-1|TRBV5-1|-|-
TGCGCCAGCAGCCTTTCCACAGGCTCTCTGAACACTGAAGCTTTCTTT
CASSLSTGSLNTEAFF
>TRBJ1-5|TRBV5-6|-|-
TGTGCCAGCAGCTTGGCGGGGGGGGATCAGCCCCAGCATTTT
CASSLAGGDQPQHF
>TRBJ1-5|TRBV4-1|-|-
TGCGCCAGCAGCCAAGTGGAGGGGTCGGGGAATCAGCCCCAGCATTTT
CASSQVEGSGNQPQHF
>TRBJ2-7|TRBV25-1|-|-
TGTGCCAGCAGATCGAAAGAGCAGTACTTC
CASRSKEQYF
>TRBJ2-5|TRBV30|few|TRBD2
TGTGCCTGGAGTAGGACTAGCGTAAGGGGAGAGACCCAGTACTTC
CAWSRTSVRGETQYF
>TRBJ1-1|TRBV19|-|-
TGTGCCAGTAGTAATCCACAGTGGACTGAAGCTTTCTTT
CASSNPQWTEAFF
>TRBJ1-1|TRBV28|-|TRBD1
TGTGCCAGCAGTTCCAACGGAAGGGACAGGGTAAGCGCTTTCTTT
CASSSNGRDRVSAFF
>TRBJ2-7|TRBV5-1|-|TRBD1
TGCGCCAGCAGCCTGGGACAGGGCTGGGAGCAGTACTTC
CASSLGQGWEQYF
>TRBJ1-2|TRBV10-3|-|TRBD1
TGTGCCATTCTGGGGGAGGGGGCGCGCGGCTACACCTTC
CAILGEGARGYTF
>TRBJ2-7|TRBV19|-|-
TGTGCCAGTAGTACTGTTGGGGGCTCCTACGAACAGTACTTC
CASSTVGGSYEQYF
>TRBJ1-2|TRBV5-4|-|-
TGTGCCAGCAGCTTATGGGTCTCCAACTATGGCTACACCTTC
CASSLWVSNYGYTF
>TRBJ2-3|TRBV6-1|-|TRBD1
TGTGCCAGCAGTTGGACAGGGGTTTCGGATACGCAGTATTTT
CASSWTGVSDTQYF
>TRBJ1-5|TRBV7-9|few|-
TGTGCCAGCAGCGTACAGGGTATCAATCAGCCCCAGCATTTT
CASSVQGINQPQHF
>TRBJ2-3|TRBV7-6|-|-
TGTGCCAGCAGCGGCCGTGGAGTCTGGGATACGCAGTATTTT
CASSGRGVWDTQYF
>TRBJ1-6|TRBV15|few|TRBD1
TGTGCCACCAGCGGAAAGACAGGGTTCAATTCACCCCTCCACTTT
CATSGKTGFNSPLHF
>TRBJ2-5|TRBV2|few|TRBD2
TGTGCCACCAGTACGGGACTAGCCGGCGAGACCCAGTACTTC
CATSTGLAGETQYF
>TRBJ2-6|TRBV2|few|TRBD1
TGTGCCATTGGGGGACAGGGGTACTCTGGGGCCAACGTCCTGACTTTC
CAIGGQGYSGANVLTF
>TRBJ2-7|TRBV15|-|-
TGTGCCACCAGCAGAGTGGGATACGAGCAGTACTTC
CATSRVGYEQYF
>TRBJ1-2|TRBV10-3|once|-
TGTGCCATCAGTGACGGCTATAACTATGGCTACACCTTC
CAISDGYNYGYTF